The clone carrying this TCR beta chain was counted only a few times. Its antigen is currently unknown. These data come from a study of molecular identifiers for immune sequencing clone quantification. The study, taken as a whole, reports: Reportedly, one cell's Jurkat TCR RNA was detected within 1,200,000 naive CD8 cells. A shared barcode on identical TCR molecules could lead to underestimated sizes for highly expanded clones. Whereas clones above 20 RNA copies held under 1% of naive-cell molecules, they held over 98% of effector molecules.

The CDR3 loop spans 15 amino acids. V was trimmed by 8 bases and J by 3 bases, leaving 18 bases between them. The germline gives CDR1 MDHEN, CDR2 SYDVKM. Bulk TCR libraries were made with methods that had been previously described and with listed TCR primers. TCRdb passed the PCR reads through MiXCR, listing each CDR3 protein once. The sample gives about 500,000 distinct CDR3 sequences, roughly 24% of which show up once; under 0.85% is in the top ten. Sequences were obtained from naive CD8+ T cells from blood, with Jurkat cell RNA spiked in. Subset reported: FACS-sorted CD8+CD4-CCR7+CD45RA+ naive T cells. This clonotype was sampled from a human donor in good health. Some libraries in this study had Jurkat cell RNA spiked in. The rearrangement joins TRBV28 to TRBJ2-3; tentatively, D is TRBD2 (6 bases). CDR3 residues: CASSFWGGNTDTQYF. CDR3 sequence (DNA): TGTGCCAGCTCTTTCTGGGGCGGGAATACAGATACGCAGTATTTT.